The TCR beta chain under discussion was sequenced for a study of PD-1 blockade in classical Hodgkin lymphoma. Broader study findings: Nivolumab initiated under 1 year post-ASCT led to patient exclusion.

Profiling relied on immunoSEQ multiplex PCR, and the TCRdb table lists in-frame clones only, not all of them. The data contain 95,000 or so clones, roughly 84% of them singletons. All patients relapsed after autologous stem cell transplantation, and brentuximab vedotin exposure varied. This clone was detected a few times. Antigen specificity is unknown. The germline V gene has CDR1 SQVTM and CDR2 ANQGSEA. This CDR3 is 12 amino acids long. Deletions cut 7 bases from V and 2 bases from J, with 9 bases between. The sample consisted of peripheral blood mononuclear cells (PBMCs), taken at baseline. The sequence derives from a human donor with classical Hodgkin lymphoma. The chain links TRBV29-1 to TRBJ1-3; a weak D match, TRBD1 (6 bases). The CDR3 DNA follows: TGCAGCGCCGGGACAACTGGAAACACCATATATTTT. Protein: CSAGTTGNTIYF.